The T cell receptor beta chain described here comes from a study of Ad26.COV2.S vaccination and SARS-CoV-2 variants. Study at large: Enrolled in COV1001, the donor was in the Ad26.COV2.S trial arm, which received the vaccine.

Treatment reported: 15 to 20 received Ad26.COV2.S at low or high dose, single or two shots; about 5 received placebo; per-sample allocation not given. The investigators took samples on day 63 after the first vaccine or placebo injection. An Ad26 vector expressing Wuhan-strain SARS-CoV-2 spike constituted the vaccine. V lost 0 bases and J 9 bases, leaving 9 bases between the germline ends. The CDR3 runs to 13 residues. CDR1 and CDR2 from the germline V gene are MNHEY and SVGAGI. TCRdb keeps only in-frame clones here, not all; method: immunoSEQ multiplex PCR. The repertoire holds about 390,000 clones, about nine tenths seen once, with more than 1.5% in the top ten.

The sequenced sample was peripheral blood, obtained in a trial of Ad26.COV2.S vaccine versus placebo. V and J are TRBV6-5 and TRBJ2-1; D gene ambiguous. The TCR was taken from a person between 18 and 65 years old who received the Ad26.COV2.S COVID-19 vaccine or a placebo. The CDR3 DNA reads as TGTGCCAGCAGTTACTCGGTATTTGGTGAGCAGTTCTTC. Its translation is CASSYSVFGEQFF.